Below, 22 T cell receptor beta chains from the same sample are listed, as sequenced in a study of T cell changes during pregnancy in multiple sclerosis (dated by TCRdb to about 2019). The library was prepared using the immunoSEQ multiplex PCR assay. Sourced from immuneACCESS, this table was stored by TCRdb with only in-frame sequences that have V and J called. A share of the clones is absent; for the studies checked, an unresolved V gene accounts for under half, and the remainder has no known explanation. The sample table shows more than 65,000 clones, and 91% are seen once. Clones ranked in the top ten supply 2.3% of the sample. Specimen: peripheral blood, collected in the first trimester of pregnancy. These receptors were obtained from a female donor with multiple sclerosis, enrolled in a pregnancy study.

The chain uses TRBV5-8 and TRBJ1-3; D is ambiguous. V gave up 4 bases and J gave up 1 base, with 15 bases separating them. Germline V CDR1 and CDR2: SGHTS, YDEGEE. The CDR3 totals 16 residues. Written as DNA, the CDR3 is TGTGCCAGCAGCCCGCGTTTGGAGGAATCTGGAAACACCATATATTTT. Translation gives CASSPRLEESGNTIYF.

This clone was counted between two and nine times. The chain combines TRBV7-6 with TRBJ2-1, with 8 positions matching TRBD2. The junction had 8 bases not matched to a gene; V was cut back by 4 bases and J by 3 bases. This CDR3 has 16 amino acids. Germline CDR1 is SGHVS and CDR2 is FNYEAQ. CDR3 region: CASSYSGGGLYNEQFF. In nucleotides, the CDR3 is TGTGCCAGCAGCTACTCCGGGGGGGGCCTCTACAATGAGCAGTTCTTC.

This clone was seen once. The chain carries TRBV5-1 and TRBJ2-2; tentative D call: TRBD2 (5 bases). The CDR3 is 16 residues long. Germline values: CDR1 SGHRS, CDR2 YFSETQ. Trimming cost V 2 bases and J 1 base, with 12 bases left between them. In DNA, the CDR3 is TGCGCCAGCAGCTTCCTTCAGAGGGTGAACACCGGGGAGCTGTTTTTT. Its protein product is CASSFLQRVNTGELFF. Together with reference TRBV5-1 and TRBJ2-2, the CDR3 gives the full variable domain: KAGVTQTPRYLIKTRGQQVTLSCSPISGHRSVSWYQQTPGQGLQFLFEYFSETQRNKGNFPGRFSGRQFSNSRSEMNVSTLELGDSALYLCASSFLQRVNTGELFFGEGSRLTVL.

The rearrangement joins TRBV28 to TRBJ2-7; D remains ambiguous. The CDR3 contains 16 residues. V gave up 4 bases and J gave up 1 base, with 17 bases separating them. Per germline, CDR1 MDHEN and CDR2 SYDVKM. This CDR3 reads CASSYSNGRLSYEQYF. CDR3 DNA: TGTGCCAGCAGTTATAGTAATGGCAGGTTATCCTACGAGCAGTACTTC.

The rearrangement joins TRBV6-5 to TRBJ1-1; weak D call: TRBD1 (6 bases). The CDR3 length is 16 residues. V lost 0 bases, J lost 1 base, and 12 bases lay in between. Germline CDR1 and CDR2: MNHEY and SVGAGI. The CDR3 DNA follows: TGTGCCAGCAGTTACTCGAAGTACAGGGCGAACACTGAAGCTTTCTTT. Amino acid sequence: CASSYSKYRANTEAFF.

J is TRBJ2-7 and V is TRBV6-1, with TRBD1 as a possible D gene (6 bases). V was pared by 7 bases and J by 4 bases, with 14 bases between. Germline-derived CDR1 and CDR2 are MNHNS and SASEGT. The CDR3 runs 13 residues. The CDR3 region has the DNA TGTGCCAGCAAAGAGGGGGTTACTTACGAGCAGTACTTC. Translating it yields CASKEGVTYEQYF.

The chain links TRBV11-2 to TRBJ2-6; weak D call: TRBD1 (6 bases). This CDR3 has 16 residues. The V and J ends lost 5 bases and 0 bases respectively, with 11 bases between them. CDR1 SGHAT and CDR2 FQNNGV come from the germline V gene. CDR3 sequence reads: CASSLSRGSGANVLTF. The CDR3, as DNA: TGTGCCAGCAGCCTCTCCAGGGGCTCTGGGGCCAACGTCCTGACTTTC.

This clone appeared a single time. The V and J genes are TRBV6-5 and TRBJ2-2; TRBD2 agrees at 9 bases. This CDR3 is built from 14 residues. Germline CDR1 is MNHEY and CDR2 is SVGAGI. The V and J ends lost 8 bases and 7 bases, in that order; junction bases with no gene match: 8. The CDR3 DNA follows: TGTGCCAGCTTGGCGGGAGGGTATGGCGGGGAGCTGTTTTTT. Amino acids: CASLAGGYGGELFF.

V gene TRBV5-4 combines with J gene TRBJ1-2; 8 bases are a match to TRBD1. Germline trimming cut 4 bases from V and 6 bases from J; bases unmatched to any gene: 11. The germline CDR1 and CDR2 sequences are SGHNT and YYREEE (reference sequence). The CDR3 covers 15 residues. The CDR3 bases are TGTGCCAGCAGCCAGGGGACAGGTTTTAGGGATGGCTACACCTTC. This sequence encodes CASSQGTGFRDGYTF.

In nucleotides, the CDR3 is TGTGCCAGTAGTATAGTGGCAGGGGCCCCGGGCGAGCAGTACTTC. Residues: CASSIVAGAPGEQYF. The chain links TRBV19 to TRBJ2-7; TRBD1 is a possible D gene (6 bases). The V gene's germline CDR1 is LNHDA and CDR2 SQIVND (reference sequence). This CDR3 has 15 amino acids. V was clipped by 1 base and J by 6 bases, with 16 bases between them.

CDR3 bases: TGTGCCAGCAGCACCCGGACTAGTTACTACGAGCAGTACTTC. Encoded protein: CASSTRTSYYEQYF. J is TRBJ2-7 and V is TRBV6-6; the match to TRBD2 covers 7 bases. The CDR3 length is 14 residues. V trimming: 6 bases; J trimming: 3 bases; junction bases outside the gene matches: 8. Germline V CDR1 and CDR2: MNHNY, SVGAGI (reference sequence).

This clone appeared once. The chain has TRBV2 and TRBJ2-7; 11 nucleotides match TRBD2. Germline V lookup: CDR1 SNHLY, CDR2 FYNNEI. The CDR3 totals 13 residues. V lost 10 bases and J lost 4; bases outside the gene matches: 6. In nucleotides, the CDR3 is TGTGCCATTTTAGCGGGAGGGTCGTACGAGCAGTACTTC. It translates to CAILAGGSYEQYF.

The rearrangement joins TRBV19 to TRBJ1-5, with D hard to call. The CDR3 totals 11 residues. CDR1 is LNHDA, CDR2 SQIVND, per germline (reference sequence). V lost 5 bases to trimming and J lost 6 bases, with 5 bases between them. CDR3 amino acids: CASSAGQPQHF. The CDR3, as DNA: TGTGCCAGTAGTGCGGGTCAGCCCCAGCATTTT.

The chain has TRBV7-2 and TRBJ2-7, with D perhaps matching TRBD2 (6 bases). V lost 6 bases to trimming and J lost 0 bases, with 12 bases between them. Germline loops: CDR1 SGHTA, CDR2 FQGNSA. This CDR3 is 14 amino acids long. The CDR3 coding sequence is TGTGCCAGCAGTCCCACCGGGGGCTCCTACGAGCAGTACTTC. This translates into CASSPTGGSYEQYF. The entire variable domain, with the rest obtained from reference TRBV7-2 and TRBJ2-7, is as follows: GAGVSQSPSNKVTEKGKDVELRCDPISGHTALYWYRQSLGQGLEFLIYFQGNSAPDKSGLPSDRFSAERTGGSVSTLTIQRTQQEDSAVYLCASSPTGGSYEQYFGPGTRLTVT.

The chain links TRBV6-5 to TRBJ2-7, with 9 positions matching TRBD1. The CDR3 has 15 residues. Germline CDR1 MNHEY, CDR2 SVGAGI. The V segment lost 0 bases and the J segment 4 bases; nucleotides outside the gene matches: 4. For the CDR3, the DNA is TGTGCCAGCAGTTACTCTCCGGGACAGGGATACGAGCAGTACTTC. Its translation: CASSYSPGQGYEQYF.

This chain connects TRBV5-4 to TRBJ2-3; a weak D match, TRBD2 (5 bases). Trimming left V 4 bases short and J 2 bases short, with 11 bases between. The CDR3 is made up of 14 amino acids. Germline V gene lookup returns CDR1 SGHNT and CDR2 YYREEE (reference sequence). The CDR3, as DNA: TGTGCCAGCAGCCCTTGGACTGTCACAGATACGCAGTATTTT. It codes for CASSPWTVTDTQYF.

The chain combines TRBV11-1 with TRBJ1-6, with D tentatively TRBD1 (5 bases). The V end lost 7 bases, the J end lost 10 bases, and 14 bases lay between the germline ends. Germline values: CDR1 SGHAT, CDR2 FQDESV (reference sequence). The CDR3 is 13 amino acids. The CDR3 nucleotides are TGTGCCAGCACCCCTGACGGGGGGTCACCCCTCCACTTT. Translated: CASTPDGGSPLHF.

CDR3 in amino acids: CASKRGNTEAFF. The CDR3 DNA is TGTGCCAGCAAAAGGGGGAACACTGAAGCTTTCTTT. The chain uses TRBV6-5 and TRBJ1-1; D may be TRBD1 (5 bases). V was pared by 7 bases and J by 1 base, with 7 bases between. Germline CDR1 and CDR2: MNHEY and SVGAGI. The CDR3 is 12 amino acids.

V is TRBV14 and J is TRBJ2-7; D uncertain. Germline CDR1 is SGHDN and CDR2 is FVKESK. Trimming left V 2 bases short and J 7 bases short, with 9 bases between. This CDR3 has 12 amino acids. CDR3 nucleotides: TGTGCCAGCAGCCAATATGCCGGGGAGCAGTACTTC. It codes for CASSQYAGEQYF.

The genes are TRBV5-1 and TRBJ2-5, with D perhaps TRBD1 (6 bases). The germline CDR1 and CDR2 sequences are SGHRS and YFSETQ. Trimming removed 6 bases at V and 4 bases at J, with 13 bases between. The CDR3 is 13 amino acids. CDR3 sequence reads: CASNRDVLETQYF. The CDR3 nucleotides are TGCGCCAGCAACAGGGACGTATTAGAGACCCAGTACTTC.

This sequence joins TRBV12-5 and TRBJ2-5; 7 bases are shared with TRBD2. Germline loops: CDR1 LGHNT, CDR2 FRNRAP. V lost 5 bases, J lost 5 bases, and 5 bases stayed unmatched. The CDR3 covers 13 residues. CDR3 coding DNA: TGTGCTAGTGGTAGCGGGATAGGGGAGACCCAGTACTTC. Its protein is CASGSGIGETQYF.

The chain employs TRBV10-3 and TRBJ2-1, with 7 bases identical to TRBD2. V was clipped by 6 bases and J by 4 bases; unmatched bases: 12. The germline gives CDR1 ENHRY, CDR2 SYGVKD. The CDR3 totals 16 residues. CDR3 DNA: TGTGCCATCAGCCTGATAGCGGGTGACGTATACAATGAGCAGTTCTTC. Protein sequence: CAISLIAGDVYNEQFF.